This T cell receptor beta chain derives from a study of identical twins. About this clonotype itself: The antigen remains unidentified.

Study-wide points: Cross-sectional statistics underpinned the conclusions; the same donors were not followed. Whereas memory repertoires showed no such difference, abundant cord blood beta clonotypes carried fewer insertions.

One entry per CDR3 protein, called by TCRdb with MiXCR from the 5' RACE reads. The sample holds roughly 480,000 distinct CDR3 sequences, 24% seen once. Unmatched junction bases numbered 1, after V lost 2 bases and J lost 4 bases. The germline V gene encodes CDR1 SNHLY and CDR2 FYNNEI. The CDR3 length is 14 residues. These data were also reused for a study on T cells expressing NK-cell markers. As that report states: Obtained from sorted CD3+CD56+NKG2C+, CD3+CD56+NKG2C- and CD3+CD56-NKG2C+ T cells were the TCR beta repertoires. In a handful of donors, dominant NKG2C+ clonotypes were roughly 1.0-8% of CD8+ T cells.

The clonotype comes from a woman aged 18-35 years in good health. The sequenced material came from CD4+ T cells sorted from blood. This chain connects TRBV2 to TRBJ2-1; 8 nucleotides align to TRBD2. CDR3 coding DNA: TGTGCCAGCAGTGAACAGCGGGGGTACAATGAGCAGTTCTTC. This translates into CASSEQRGYNEQFF.